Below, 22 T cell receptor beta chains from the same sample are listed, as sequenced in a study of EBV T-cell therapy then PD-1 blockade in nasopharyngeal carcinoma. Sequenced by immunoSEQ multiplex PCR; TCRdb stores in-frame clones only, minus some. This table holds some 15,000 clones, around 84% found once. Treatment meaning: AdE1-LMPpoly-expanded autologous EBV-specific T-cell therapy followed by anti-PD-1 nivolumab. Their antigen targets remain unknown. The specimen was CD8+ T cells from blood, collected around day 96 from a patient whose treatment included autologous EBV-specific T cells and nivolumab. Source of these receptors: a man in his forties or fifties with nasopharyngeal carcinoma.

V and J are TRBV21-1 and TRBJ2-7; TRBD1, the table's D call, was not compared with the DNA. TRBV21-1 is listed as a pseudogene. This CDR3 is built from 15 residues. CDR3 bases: TGTGCCAGCAGCCCCCTTGATGCAGGGCCCGACGAGCAGTACTTC. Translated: CASSPLDAGPDEQYF.

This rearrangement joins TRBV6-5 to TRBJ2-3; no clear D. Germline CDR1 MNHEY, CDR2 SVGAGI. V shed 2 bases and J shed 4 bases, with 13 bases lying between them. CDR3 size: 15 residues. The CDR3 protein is CASSYRSTGADTQYF. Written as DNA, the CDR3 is TGTGCCAGCAGTTACCGGTCAACCGGCGCAGATACGCAGTATTTT.

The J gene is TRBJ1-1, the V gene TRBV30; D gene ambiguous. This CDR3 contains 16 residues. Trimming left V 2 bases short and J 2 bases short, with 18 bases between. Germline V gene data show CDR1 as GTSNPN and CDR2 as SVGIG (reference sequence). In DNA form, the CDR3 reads TGTGCCTGGAGTCGTGGGGTACGTTTTAGAAACACTGAAGCTTTCTTT. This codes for CAWSRGVRFRNTEAFF.

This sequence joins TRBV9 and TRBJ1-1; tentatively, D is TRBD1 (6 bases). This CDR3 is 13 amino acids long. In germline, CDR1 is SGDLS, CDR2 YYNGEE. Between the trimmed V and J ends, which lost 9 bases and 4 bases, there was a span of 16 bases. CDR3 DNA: TGTGCCACGTCGAAGGGGGGTGGCACTGAAGCTTTCTTT. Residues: CATSKGGGTEAFF.

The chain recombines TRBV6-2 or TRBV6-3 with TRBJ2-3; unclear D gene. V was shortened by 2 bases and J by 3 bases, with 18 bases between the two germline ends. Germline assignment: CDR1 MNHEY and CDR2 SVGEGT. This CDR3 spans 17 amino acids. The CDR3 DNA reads TGTGCCAGCAGTTACAAGGTCGGAAGCCAGTCGACAGATACGCAGTATTTT. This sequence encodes CASSYKVGSQSTDTQYF.

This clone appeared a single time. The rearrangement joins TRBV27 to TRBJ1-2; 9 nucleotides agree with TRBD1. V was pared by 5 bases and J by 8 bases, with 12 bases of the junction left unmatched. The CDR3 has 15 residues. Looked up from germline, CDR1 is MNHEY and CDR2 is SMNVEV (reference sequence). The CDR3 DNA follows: TGTGCCAGCAGTCCTCCGGGACAGGGTTTCGTGGGCTACACCTTC. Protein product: CASSPPGQGFVGYTF.

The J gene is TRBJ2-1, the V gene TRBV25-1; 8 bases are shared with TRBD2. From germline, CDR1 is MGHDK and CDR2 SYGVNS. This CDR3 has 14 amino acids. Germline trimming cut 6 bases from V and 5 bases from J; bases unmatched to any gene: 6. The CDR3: CASSVAGPDNEQFF. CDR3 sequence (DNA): TGTGCCAGCAGCGTAGCGGGGCCAGACAATGAGCAGTTCTTC.

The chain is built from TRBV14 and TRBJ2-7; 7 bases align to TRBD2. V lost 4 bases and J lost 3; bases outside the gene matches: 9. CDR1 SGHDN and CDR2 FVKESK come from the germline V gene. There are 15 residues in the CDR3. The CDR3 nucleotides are TGTGCCAGCAGCCCCTGGGAGGGTCGATTCTACGAGCAGTACTTC. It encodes CASSPWEGRFYEQYF.

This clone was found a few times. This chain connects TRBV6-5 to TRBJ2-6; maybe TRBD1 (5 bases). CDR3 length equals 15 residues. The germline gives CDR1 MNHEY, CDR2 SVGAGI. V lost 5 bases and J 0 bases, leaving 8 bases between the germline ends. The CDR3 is CASSIDSSGANVLTF. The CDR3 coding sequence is TGTGCCAGCAGTATTGACAGCTCTGGGGCCAACGTCCTGACTTTC.

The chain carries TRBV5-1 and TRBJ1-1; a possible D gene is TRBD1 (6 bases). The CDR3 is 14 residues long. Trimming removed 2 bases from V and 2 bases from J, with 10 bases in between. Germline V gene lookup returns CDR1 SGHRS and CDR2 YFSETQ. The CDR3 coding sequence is TGCGCCAGCAGCTTCGGGGGCCTAAACACTGAAGCTTTCTTT. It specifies CASSFGGLNTEAFF.

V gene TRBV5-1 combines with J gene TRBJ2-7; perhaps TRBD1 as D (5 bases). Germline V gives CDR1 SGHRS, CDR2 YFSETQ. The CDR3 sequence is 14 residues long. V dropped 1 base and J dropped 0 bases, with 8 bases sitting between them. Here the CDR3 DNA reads TGCGCCAGCAGCTTGAGGGGTAACTCCTACGAGCAGTACTTC. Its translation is CASSLRGNSYEQYF.

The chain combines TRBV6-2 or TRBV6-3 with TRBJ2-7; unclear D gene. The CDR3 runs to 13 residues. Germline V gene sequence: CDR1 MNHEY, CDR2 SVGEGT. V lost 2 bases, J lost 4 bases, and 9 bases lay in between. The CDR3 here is CASSYPEEYEQYF. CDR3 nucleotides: TGTGCCAGCAGTTACCCCGAGGAGTACGAGCAGTACTTC.

DNA for the CDR3: TGTGCCAGCAGCCCTGGGAGTTTTGCAACTAATGAAAAACTGTTTTTT. Its translation is CASSPGSFATNEKLFF. V is TRBV3-1 (or the pseudogene TRBV3-2) and J is TRBJ1-4, with unresolved D. Germline V CDR1 and CDR2: LGHDT, YNNKEL (reference sequence). V lost 4 bases and J 0 bases, leaving 12 bases between the germline ends. The CDR3 runs to 16 residues.

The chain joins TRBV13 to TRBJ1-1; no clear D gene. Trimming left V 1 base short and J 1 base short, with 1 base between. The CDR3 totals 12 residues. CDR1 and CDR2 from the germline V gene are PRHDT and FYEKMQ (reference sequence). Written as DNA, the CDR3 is TGTGCCAGCAGCTTAGCGAACACTGAAGCTTTCTTT. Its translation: CASSLANTEAFF.

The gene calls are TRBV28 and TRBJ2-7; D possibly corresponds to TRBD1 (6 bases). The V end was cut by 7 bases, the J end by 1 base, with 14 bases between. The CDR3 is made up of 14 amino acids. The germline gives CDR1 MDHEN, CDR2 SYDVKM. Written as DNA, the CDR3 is TGTGCCAGCACCGCCCCGGACAGATCCTACGAGCAGTACTTC. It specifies CASTAPDRSYEQYF.

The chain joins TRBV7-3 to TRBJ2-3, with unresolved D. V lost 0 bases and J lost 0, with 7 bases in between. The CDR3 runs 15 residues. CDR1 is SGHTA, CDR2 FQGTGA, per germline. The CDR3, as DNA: TGTGCCAGCAGCTTAACCGGCAGGAGCACAGATACGCAGTATTTT. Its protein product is CASSLTGRSTDTQYF.

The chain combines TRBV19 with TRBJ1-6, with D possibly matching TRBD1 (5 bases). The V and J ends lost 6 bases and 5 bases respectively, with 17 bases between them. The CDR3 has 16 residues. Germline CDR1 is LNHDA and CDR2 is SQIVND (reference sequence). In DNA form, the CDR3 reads TGTGCCAGTAGCCGAATGACAGTTTCGAATAATTCACCCCTCCACTTT. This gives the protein CASSRMTVSNNSPLHF.

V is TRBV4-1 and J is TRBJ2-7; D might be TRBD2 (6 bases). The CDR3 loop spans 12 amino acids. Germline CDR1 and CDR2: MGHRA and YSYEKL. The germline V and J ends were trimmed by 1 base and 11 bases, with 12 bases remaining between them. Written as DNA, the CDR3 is TGCGCCAGCAGCCAAGGGGTCGGGGGAAAGTACTTC. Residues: CASSQGVGGKYF.

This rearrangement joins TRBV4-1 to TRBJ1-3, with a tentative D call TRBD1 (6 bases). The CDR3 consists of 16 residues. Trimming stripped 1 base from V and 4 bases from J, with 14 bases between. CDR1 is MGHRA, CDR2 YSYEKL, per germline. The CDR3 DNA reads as TGCGCCAGCAGCCAAGGAACCAAGGGGGGAGGAAACACCATATATTTT. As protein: CASSQGTKGGGNTIYF.

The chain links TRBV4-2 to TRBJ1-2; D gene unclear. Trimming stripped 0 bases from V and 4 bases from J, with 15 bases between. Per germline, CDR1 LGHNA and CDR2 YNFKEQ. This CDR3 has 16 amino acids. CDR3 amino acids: CASSQDWQDGLYGYTF. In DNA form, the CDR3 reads TGTGCCAGCAGCCAAGATTGGCAGGATGGCCTCTATGGCTACACCTTC.

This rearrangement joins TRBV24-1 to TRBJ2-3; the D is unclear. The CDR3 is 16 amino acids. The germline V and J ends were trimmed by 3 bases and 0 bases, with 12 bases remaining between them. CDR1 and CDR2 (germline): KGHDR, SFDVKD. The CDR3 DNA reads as TGTGCCACCAGTGATAGCGACTGGATTAGCACAGATACGCAGTATTTT. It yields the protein CATSDSDWISTDTQYF.

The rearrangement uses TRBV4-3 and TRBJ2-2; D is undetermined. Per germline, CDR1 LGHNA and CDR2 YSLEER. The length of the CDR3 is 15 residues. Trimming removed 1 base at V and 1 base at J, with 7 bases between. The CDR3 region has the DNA TGCGCCAGCAGCCAAGGGGCGGTGAACACCGGGGAGCTGTTTTTT. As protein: CASSQGAVNTGELFF.